This T cell receptor beta chain emerged from a study of blood T cell repertoires in COVID-19. Using immunoSEQ multiplex PCR, the repertoire was profiled, and TCRdb retains in-frame clones only, with some absent. The sample lists about 280,000 clones; almost 85% were seen once. With V trimmed by 3 bases and J by 1 base, 4 bases remained unmatched. The CDR3 has 15 amino acids. Germline V CDR1 and CDR2: KGHDR, SFDVKD. This rearrangement joins TRBV24-1 to TRBJ2-7; 8 positions match TRBD1. This TCR was recovered from a man in his forties or fifties with active or convalescent COVID-19. Sequencing was performed on peripheral blood. CDR3 coding DNA: TGTGCCACCAGTGATCCCAACAGGGGGTCCTACGAGCAGTACTTC. Its protein is CATSDPNRGSYEQYF.